A single sample gave rise to the 23 T cell receptor beta chains below, sequenced in a study of blood T cell repertoires in COVID-19 (dated by TCRdb to 2018 to 2021). Libraries were built with the immunoSEQ multiplex PCR assay. TCRdb's version of the immuneACCESS table is confined to in-frame rearrangements and falls short of the full clone set. An unresolved V gene accounts for under half of the shortfall where checked; the remainder is of unknown origin. The sample data list about 84,000 clones, and approximately 76% of these were observed just once. The leading ten clones occupy 6.5% to 9% of the sample. Sequenced sample: peripheral blood. The receptors derive from a man between 65 and 85 years old with acute or convalescent COVID-19.

This clone was seen a single time. The chain is built from TRBV24-1 and TRBJ1-1, with D maybe TRBD1 (5 bases). This CDR3 is 13 amino acids long. V was clipped by 3 bases and J by 7 bases, with 11 bases between them. CDR1 is KGHDR, CDR2 SFDVKD, per germline. CDR3 DNA: TGTGCCACCAGTGATCGGACATCTATTGAAGCTTTCTTT. This gives the protein CATSDRTSIEAFF.

Ten or more counts support this clone. The chain uses TRBV5-1 and TRBJ1-2; 8 positions match TRBD1. This CDR3 comprises 16 residues. Germline CDR1 and CDR2: SGHRS and YFSETQ. Trimming removed 0 bases from V and 0 bases from J; junction bases left unmatched: 4. The CDR3 DNA sequence: TGCGCCAGCAGCTTGGGACAGGGGCCAGCTAACTATGGCTACACCTTC. Its protein product is CASSLGQGPANYGYTF.

The V and J genes are TRBV18 and TRBJ2-3; D is perhaps TRBD2 (6 bases). The V and J ends lost 3 bases and 4 bases respectively, with 11 bases between them. Germline loops: CDR1 KGHSH, CDR2 LQKENI. CDR3 length: 14 residues. This chain's CDR3 is CASSPATRADTQYF. The CDR3 nucleotides read TGTGCCAGCTCACCGGCGACTAGGGCAGATACGCAGTATTTT.

This clone is a singleton in its sample. The chain couples TRBV28 to TRBJ1-1; the match to TRBD1 covers 10 bases. The ends lost 6 bases at V and 5 bases at J; junction bases unmatched: 9. In germline, CDR1 is MDHEN, CDR2 SYDVKM. The CDR3 runs 15 residues. The CDR3 spells CASRSTGGVETEAFF. The CDR3 coding sequence is TGTGCCAGCAGGTCGACAGGGGGCGTGGAAACTGAAGCTTTCTTT.

This clone was detected once. The chain has TRBV5-6 and TRBJ1-5; 10 nucleotides match TRBD1. Germline CDR1 reads SGHDT; CDR2 reads YYEEEE. V trimming: 4 bases; J trimming: 3 bases; junction bases outside the gene matches: 4. CDR3 size: 15 residues. In DNA form, the CDR3 reads TGTGCCAGCAGCGGCGGGACAGGGGACAATCAGCCCCAGCATTTT. Its protein product is CASSGGTGDNQPQHF.

A single count supports this clone. The rearrangement joins TRBV3-1 (or the pseudogene TRBV3-2) to TRBJ2-5; the match to TRBD1 covers 8 bases. The V segment lost 4 bases and the J segment 4 bases; nucleotides outside the gene matches: 11. CDR1 is LGHDT, CDR2 YNNKEL, per germline (reference sequence). The CDR3 contains 16 residues. The CDR3 spells CASSRIHTGGRETQYF. The CDR3 coding sequence is TGTGCCAGCAGCCGAATACATACAGGGGGGCGAGAGACCCAGTACTTC.

The chain carries TRBV6-1 and TRBJ1-5; D is unresolved. Germline V gene data show CDR1 as MNHNS and CDR2 as SASEGT. V was pared by 3 bases and J by 4 bases, with 7 bases between. The CDR3 totals 13 residues. In nucleotides, the CDR3 is TGTGCCAGCAGTGAGCTGAGGAATCAGCCCCAGCATTTT. Amino acids: CASSELRNQPQHF.

This chain joins TRBV7-6 and TRBJ2-2; perhaps TRBD1 as D (5 bases). Trimming took 1 base from V and 4 from J, leaving 10 bases between them. The CDR3 extends over 15 amino acids. CDR1 and CDR2 from the germline V gene are SGHVS and FNYEAQ. The CDR3 protein is CASSLDPRATGELFF. The CDR3 DNA reads TGTGCCAGCAGCTTAGACCCCAGGGCCACCGGGGAGCTGTTTTTT.

The chain has TRBV5-6 and TRBJ2-7; 12 bases are a match to TRBD1. This CDR3 spans 15 amino acids. V lost 4 bases to trimming and J lost 6 bases; unmatched junction nucleotides: 8. The germline CDR1 and CDR2 sequences are SGHDT and YYEEEE. The CDR3 DNA is TGTGCCAGCAGCCCCGCCGGGACAGGGGGCTCCGAGCAGTACTTC. Protein sequence: CASSPAGTGGSEQYF.

The V gene is TRBV11-2, the J gene TRBJ1-2; D unresolved. Trimming removed 5 bases at V and 6 bases at J, with 19 bases between. Germline loops: CDR1 SGHAT, CDR2 FQNNGV. There are 15 residues in the CDR3. CDR3 amino acids: CASSPSQRVLDGYTF. The CDR3 DNA reads as TGTGCCAGCAGCCCTAGTCAGAGGGTCTTGGATGGCTACACCTTC.

V usage is TRBV7-9 and J usage is TRBJ1-2; possibly TRBD1 for D (5 bases). Deletions cut 5 bases from V and 8 bases from J, with 21 bases between. CDR1 and CDR2 (germline): SEHNR, FQNEAQ (reference sequence). CDR3 length: 15 amino acids. The chain's CDR3 is CASSNDRYPSTGYTF. CDR3 nucleotide sequence: TGTGCCAGCAGCAATGACAGATACCCCTCTACGGGCTACACCTTC.

CDR3 bases: TGTGCCAGCAGCGTAGCCGGGGCAGGGGCTGGGGCCAACGTCCTGACTTTC. It is translated as CASSVAGAGAGANVLTF. The chain couples TRBV9 to TRBJ2-6; perhaps TRBD1 as D (6 bases). The CDR3 is 17 residues long. The V and J ends lost 0 bases and 2 bases respectively, with 12 bases between them. Germline-derived CDR1 and CDR2 are SGDLS and YYNGEE.

This chain uses TRBV30 with TRBJ2-7; a weak D match, TRBD2 (6 bases). This CDR3 region has 13 residues. CDR1 and CDR2 from the germline V gene are GTSNPN and SVGIG (reference sequence). V was cut by 1 base and J by 1 base, with 8 bases left in between. CDR3 in DNA: TGTGCCTGGAGTGGGGGGGTGTCCTACGAGCAGTACGTC. Translating it yields CAWSGGVSYEQYV.

The table lists this clone with a count of one. The J gene is TRBJ2-1, the V gene TRBV18; 8 bases map to TRBD2. With V trimmed by 0 bases and J by 4 bases, 5 bases remained unmatched. The germline CDR1 and CDR2 sequences are KGHSH and LQKENI. CDR3 size: 16 residues. CDR3 sequence: CASSPPVAGGYNEQFF. The CDR3 bases are TGTGCCAGCTCACCACCGGTTGCGGGAGGATACAATGAGCAGTTCTTC.

The rearrangement uses TRBV12-3 or TRBV12-4 and TRBJ1-3, with 8 bases matching TRBD1. The CDR3 spans 12 residues. V shed 4 bases, J shed 9 bases, and the junction held 2 bases outside the gene matches. The CDR3 sequence: CASSSGQGTIYF. The DNA for the CDR3 is TGTGCCAGCAGTTCTGGACAGGGCACCATATATTTT.

V gene TRBV18 combines with J gene TRBJ1-5; no definite D call. CDR1 is KGHSH, CDR2 LQKENI, per germline. This CDR3 contains 16 residues. V lost 3 bases to trimming and J lost 0 bases, with 12 bases between them. This CDR3 is CASSPEQQYSNQPQHF. The CDR3, as DNA: TGTGCCAGCTCACCGGAACAGCAGTATAGCAATCAGCCCCAGCATTTT.

This clone was detected a few times. V and J are TRBV6-5 and TRBJ1-1; 7 bases agree with TRBD1. The CDR3 consists of 14 residues. V lost 4 bases to trimming and J lost 12 bases; unmatched junction nucleotides: 14. The germline gives CDR1 MNHEY, CDR2 SVGAGI. Written as DNA, the CDR3 is TGTGCCAGCAGTTTATTCCGTAGCAGGGGGAAATCTTTCTTT. Translating gives CASSLFRSRGKSFF.

The V gene is TRBV6-4, the J gene TRBJ1-5; D gene unclear. CDR1 is MRHNA and CDR2 is SNTAGT in the germline V gene. The CDR3 length is 13 residues. Trimming took off 2 bases at V and 5 bases at J, with 7 bases between the two ends. CDR3 loop: CASSDGGHQPQHF. The CDR3 DNA sequence: TGTGCCAGCAGTGACGGAGGGCATCAGCCCCAGCATTTT.

This sequence joins TRBV6-6 and TRBJ2-3, with 8 bases matching TRBD1. CDR3 size: 14 residues. V shed 6 bases and J 0 bases; nucleotides not matched to a gene: 2. In germline, CDR1 is MNHNY, CDR2 SVGAGI (reference sequence). The CDR3 nucleotides are TGTGCCAGCAGAACAGGGGGGAGCACAGATACGCAGTATTTT. Protein product: CASRTGGSTDTQYF.

This clone occurred once. The rearrangement links TRBV29-1 to TRBJ1-1, with D tentatively TRBD1 (5 bases). The CDR3 spans 14 residues. The V and J ends lost 6 bases and 0 bases respectively, with 14 bases between them. From germline, CDR1 is SQVTM and CDR2 ANQGSEA. CDR3 protein: CSVIKTRVNTEAFF. The CDR3 DNA reads as TGCAGCGTCATCAAAACCAGGGTGAACACTGAAGCTTTCTTT.

The rearrangement links TRBV18 to TRBJ2-1; D is perhaps TRBD2 (5 bases). The germline gives CDR1 KGHSH, CDR2 LQKENI. This CDR3 is built from 13 residues. V was cut by 4 bases and J by 12 bases, with 16 bases left in between. The CDR3 coding sequence is TGTGCCAGCTCACGGGAGCTGGGCGAAGTGCAGTTCTTC. Its protein product is CASSRELGEVQFF.

The gene calls are TRBV27 and TRBJ2-5; 8 positions match TRBD2. In germline, CDR1 is MNHEY, CDR2 SMNVEV (reference sequence). V gave up 6 bases and J gave up 4 bases; unmatched junction bases: 7. There are 14 residues in the CDR3. The CDR3 bases are TGTGCCAGCAGCCTCGGGGGGGCGGCAGAGACCCAGTACTTC. Translating it yields CASSLGGAAETQYF.

The chain recombines TRBV27 with TRBJ1-1, with 7 bases matching TRBD1. Germline V lookup: CDR1 MNHEY, CDR2 SMNVEV (reference sequence). The length of the CDR3 is 16 residues. V trimming: 6 bases; J trimming: 1 base; junction bases outside the gene matches: 11. In DNA form, the CDR3 reads TGTGCCAGCAGGCCCATGAGGGGGCAAGGGAACACTGAAGCTTTCTTT. Amino acid sequence: CASRPMRGQGNTEAFF.